The clone carrying this T cell receptor beta chain was counted ten times or more. TCRdb passed the RT-PCR reads through MiXCR, listing each CDR3 protein once. The table lists around 700,000 distinct CDR3 sequences, 13% to 15% of them singletons. CDR1 is MNHEY and CDR2 is SMNVEV in the germline V gene (reference sequence). The CDR3 loop spans 12 amino acids. The V and J ends lost 6 bases and 4 bases respectively, with 7 bases between them. The source is a female donor in good health, serving as a healthy control. V is TRBV27 and J is TRBJ2-1; D not resolved. Source material: memory CD4+ T cells from blood. Written as DNA, the CDR3 is TGTGCCAGCAGAGATTTATACAATGAGCAGTTCTTC. It codes for CASRDLYNEQFF.